This entry lists 27 T cell receptor beta chains sequenced from one sample in a study of technical replicates of blood from several donors. The repertoire was sequenced with immunoSEQ multiplex PCR; TCRdb's copy has only in-frame clones and lacks some. The sample holds under 70,000 clones; 90% to 95% are singletons and the top ten take 4.7%. The sequencing sample was made of PBMCs. The receptors stem from a human donor in good health. Some clones in this sample may be carry-over from other donors' samples.

The rearrangement joins TRBV5-1 to TRBJ2-7; 8 bases line up with TRBD1. V shed 3 bases and J 6 bases; nucleotides not matched to a gene: 11. Germline CDR1 and CDR2: SGHRS and YFSETQ. The CDR3 covers 15 residues. The CDR3 sequence: CASSSTGGSRGEQYF. The CDR3 nucleotides are TGCGCCAGCAGCTCTACAGGGGGGTCCCGGGGCGAGCAGTACTTC.

The CDR3 sequence: CASSEGLAGTVYEQYF. DNA for the CDR3: TGTGCCAGCAGTGAAGGGCTAGCGGGAACAGTCTACGAGCAGTACTTC. This chain joins TRBV2 and TRBJ2-7, with TRBD2 matching 9 bases. CDR3 length equals 16 residues. Germline CDR1 SNHLY, CDR2 FYNNEI. Trimming cost V 1 base and J 3 bases; bases outside gene matches: 7.

The rearrangement links TRBV10-3 to TRBJ2-7, with TRBD2 as a possible D gene (6 bases). V lost 0 bases and J 2 bases, leaving 11 bases between the germline ends. The length of the CDR3 is 15 residues. Germline V gene lookup returns CDR1 ENHRY and CDR2 SYGVKD. The CDR3 protein is CAISESRGGPYEQYF. The DNA for the CDR3 is TGTGCCATCAGTGAGTCGCGGGGCGGGCCCTACGAGCAGTACTTC.

The rearrangement uses TRBV6-1 and TRBJ1-2, with D maybe TRBD1 (5 bases). V lost 8 bases to trimming and J lost 6 bases, with 22 bases between them. The CDR3 length is 15 residues. Germline-derived CDR1 and CDR2 are MNHNS and SASEGT. The CDR3 DNA reads as TGTGCCAGCGGGGGTGGGGAGGGGCGCGTGAATGGCTACACCTTC. Its protein is CASGGGEGRVNGYTF.

This chain connects TRBV30 to TRBJ2-7; a weak D match, TRBD2 (6 bases). The germline V gene has CDR1 GTSNPN and CDR2 SVGIG (reference sequence). There are 17 residues in the CDR3. Trimming removed 1 base from V and 7 bases from J, with 26 bases in between. The CDR3 DNA follows: TGTGCCTGGAGTGCCGGGAGTCGGCAGTCCCGTCTTTCGGAGCAGTACTTC. It translates to CAWSAGSRQSRLSEQYF.

The gene calls are TRBV9 and TRBJ1-1; 8 bases are shared with TRBD1. Germline CDR1 is SGDLS and CDR2 is YYNGEE. The CDR3 contains 14 residues. Trimming cost V 3 bases and J 0 bases; bases outside gene matches: 1. CDR3 nucleotides: TGTGCCAGCAGCGGGACAGGGATGAACACTGAAGCTTTCTTT. It is translated as CASSGTGMNTEAFF.

This clone was observed a handful of times. J is TRBJ1-3 and V is TRBV6-6, with D tentatively TRBD1 (5 bases). V lost 0 bases and J 4 bases, leaving 13 bases between the germline ends. The CDR3 length is 16 residues. Germline lookup yields CDR1 MNHNY and CDR2 SVGAGI (reference sequence). The CDR3 DNA follows: TGTGCCAGCAGTTACTCGAAGGGCCAGGGCGGAAACACCATATATTTT. It specifies CASSYSKGQGGNTIYF.

The chain joins TRBV5-1 to TRBJ2-4; TRBD1 matches 8 bases. CDR3 length: 15 residues. J was trimmed by 8 bases and V by 3 bases; bases with no gene match: 10. Germline V gene sequence: CDR1 SGHRS, CDR2 YFSETQ. CDR3 sequence reads: CASSSIQGARDIQYF. The CDR3, as DNA: TGCGCCAGCAGCTCCATCCAGGGGGCGCGAGACATTCAGTACTTC. Full variable domain (missing parts from reference TRBV5-1 and TRBJ2-4): KAGVTQTPRYLIKTRGQQVTLSCSPISGHRSVSWYQQTPGQGLQFLFEYFSETQRNKGNFPGRFSGRQFSNSRSEMNVSTLELGDSALYLCASSSIQGARDIQYFGAGTRLSVL.

V is TRBV6-1 and J is TRBJ2-3; tentative D call: TRBD1 (5 bases). Per germline, CDR1 MNHNS and CDR2 SASEGT. This CDR3 has 15 residues. The germline V and J ends were trimmed by 4 bases and 5 bases, with 16 bases remaining between them. CDR3 DNA: TGTGCCAGCAGTGTGCACAGGCGGTCAGGAGATACGCAGTATTTT. It specifies CASSVHRRSGDTQYF.

The genes are TRBV2 and TRBJ1-5, with 9 bases identical to TRBD1. The CDR3 sequence is 13 residues long. The J segment lost 4 bases and the V segment lost 8 bases, leaving 3 bases of the junction unmatched. The germline CDR1 and CDR2 sequences are SNHLY and FYNNEI. CDR3 bases: TGTGCCAGCCGACAGGGGGTTAATCAGCCCCAGCATTTT. Translating gives CASRQGVNQPQHF.

The chain carries TRBV5-1 and TRBJ2-2, with no clear D. CDR1 and CDR2 (germline): SGHRS, YFSETQ. Trimming pared 2 bases from V and 6 bases from J, leaving 5 bases between. The CDR3 consists of 12 residues. The CDR3 DNA sequence: TGCGCCAGCAGCTTAGAGGCCGGGGAGCTGTTTTTT. It translates to CASSLEAGELFF. Full variable domain (rest looked up from reference TRBV5-1 and TRBJ2-2): KAGVTQTPRYLIKTRGQQVTLSCSPISGHRSVSWYQQTPGQGLQFLFEYFSETQRNKGNFPGRFSGRQFSNSRSEMNVSTLELGDSALYLCASSLEAGELFFGEGSRLTVL.

This chain uses TRBV2 with TRBJ2-5; D call uncertain. The CDR3 runs 11 residues. Germline CDR1 is SNHLY and CDR2 is FYNNEI. Between the trimmed V and J ends, which lost 6 bases and 3 bases, there was a span of 5 bases. The CDR3 DNA reads as TGTGCCAGCAGCCTAGAAGAGACCCAGTACTTC. The encoded protein is CASSLEETQYF. The full variable domain, rest sourced from reference TRBV2 and TRBJ2-5, is EPEVTQTPSHQVTQMGQEVILRCVPISNHLYFYWYRQILGQKVEFLVSFYNNEISEKSEIFDDQFSVERPDGSNFTLKIRSTKLEDSAMYFCASSLEETQYFGPGTRLLVL.

The gene calls are TRBV15 and TRBJ1-2; weak D call: TRBD1 (6 bases). Germline V gives CDR1 LNHNV, CDR2 YYDKDF (reference sequence). The CDR3 extends over 15 amino acids. Trimming took 2 bases from V and 6 from J, leaving 16 bases between them. The CDR3, as DNA: TGTGCCACCAGCAGACCCGGATCAGGGGTTCATGGCTACACCTTC. Encoded protein: CATSRPGSGVHGYTF.

The V call is TRBV19, the J call TRBJ1-5; D perhaps matches TRBD1 (6 bases). CDR1 is LNHDA, CDR2 SQIVND, per germline (reference sequence). The CDR3 sequence is 15 residues long. With 4 bases removed from V and 2 bases from J, the gap between germline ends came to 12 bases. The CDR3 coding sequence is TGTGCCAGTAGTAGGATAGGGGGAGGCAATCAGCCCCAGCATTTT. It encodes CASSRIGGGNQPQHF.

The chain links TRBV5-4 to TRBJ2-2; 11 bases line up with TRBD1. The CDR3 runs to 16 residues. The ends lost 4 bases at V and 4 bases at J; junction bases unmatched: 6. Germline values: CDR1 SGHNT, CDR2 YYREEE (reference sequence). The CDR3 here is CASSPRDRGGTGELFF. CDR3 sequence (DNA): TGTGCCAGCAGCCCCCGGGACAGGGGGGGCACCGGGGAGCTGTTTTTT.

The CDR3 is CASSEGTSGRFDEQFF. CDR3 nucleotides: TGTGCCAGCAGTGAAGGGACTAGCGGGAGATTTGATGAGCAGTTCTTC. The chain has TRBV6-1 and TRBJ2-1; the match to TRBD2 covers 13 bases. The V gene end was trimmed by 1 base and the J gene end by 8 bases; junction bases not matched to a gene: 5. The CDR3 is 16 amino acids. Germline V lookup: CDR1 MNHNS, CDR2 SASEGT.

This chain connects TRBV5-4 to TRBJ2-3, with D possibly matching TRBD2 (6 bases). This CDR3 spans 15 amino acids. V was shortened by 4 bases and J by 3 bases, with 15 bases between the two germline ends. In germline, CDR1 is SGHNT, CDR2 YYREEE (reference sequence). CDR3 sequence reads: CASSPQGGGTDTQYF. The CDR3 nucleotides are TGTGCCAGCAGCCCCCAAGGTGGGGGGACAGATACGCAGTATTTT.

The CDR3 DNA reads TGTGCCAGCAGCTTAAAGCCGTCCTCCGGCTACACCTTC. It yields the protein CASSLKPSSGYTF. This rearrangement joins TRBV7-9 to TRBJ1-2; D remains unclear. In germline, CDR1 is SEHNR, CDR2 FQNEAQ (reference sequence). The V end lost 2 bases, the J end lost 8 bases, and 12 bases lay between the germline ends. The CDR3 is 13 amino acids.

The chain employs TRBV7-3 and TRBJ2-5; 7 nucleotides match TRBD2. CDR3 size: 14 residues. CDR1 is SGHTA and CDR2 is FQGTGA in the germline V gene. V lost 5 bases to trimming and J lost 1 base; unmatched junction nucleotides: 4. DNA of the CDR3: TGTGCCAGCAGCCAAGGACTAGGCCAAGAGACCCAGTACTTC. Translating it yields CASSQGLGQETQYF.

The CDR3 sequence is CASSLVVGTGINGYTF. CDR3 DNA sequence: TGTGCCAGCAGCTTAGTCGTGGGGACAGGGATCAATGGCTACACCTTC. The chain is built from TRBV7-8 and TRBJ1-2; 9 bases match TRBD1. The CDR3 consists of 16 residues. CDR1 is SGHVS, CDR2 FQNEAQ, per germline. Trimming at V came to 1 base and at J to 6 bases, leaving 9 bases not matched to a gene.

The genes are TRBV5-5 and TRBJ2-1; TRBD2 agrees at 7 bases. Losses at the gene ends were 6 bases for V and 7 bases for J; bases not matched to a gene: 10. In germline, CDR1 is SGHKS, CDR2 YYEKEE (reference sequence). This CDR3 has 14 residues. The CDR3 region is CASTPGGIRNEQFF. Written as DNA, the CDR3 is TGTGCCAGCACGCCCGGGGGGATTAGGAATGAGCAGTTCTTC.

The chain has TRBV7-9 and TRBJ2-5; D call uncertain. Germline values: CDR1 SEHNR, CDR2 FQNEAQ (reference sequence). The CDR3 extends over 14 amino acids. The V end was cut by 4 bases, the J end by 5 bases, with 14 bases between. The CDR3 is CASSSGRAGETQYF. For the CDR3, the DNA is TGTGCCAGCAGCTCAGGTAGAGCTGGCGAGACCCAGTACTTC.

The rearrangement joins TRBV18 to TRBJ2-3, with D possibly TRBD2 on 6 matching bases. CDR3 size: 15 residues. Germline V gene data show CDR1 as KGHSH and CDR2 as LQKENI. The V gene lost 4 bases and the J gene lost 0 bases, with 11 bases spanning the gap. The CDR3 region has the DNA TGTGCCAGCTCACAGGACTACCTAAGCACAGATACGCAGTATTTT. Its translation is CASSQDYLSTDTQYF.

The chain employs TRBV2 and TRBJ2-4; weak D call: TRBD2 (5 bases). V was trimmed by 4 bases and J by 2 bases, leaving 15 bases between them. CDR3 length: 16 residues. Germline V gene sequence: CDR1 SNHLY, CDR2 FYNNEI. CDR3 residues: CASSVIELVTKNIQYF. The CDR3 DNA reads TGTGCCAGCAGTGTGATTGAACTAGTCACCAAAAACATTCAGTACTTC.

This chain uses TRBV7-9 with TRBJ2-7, with 7 nucleotides matching TRBD1. This CDR3 region has 13 residues. V shed 4 bases and J 6 bases; nucleotides not matched to a gene: 6. Germline V gene lookup returns CDR1 SEHNR and CDR2 FQNEAQ (reference sequence). CDR3: CASSYVGGPEQYF. DNA for the CDR3: TGTGCCAGCAGCTATGTAGGGGGCCCCGAGCAGTACTTC.

This clone was observed a single time. The chain combines TRBV6-4 with TRBJ2-3; unclear D gene. The germline V gene has CDR1 MRHNA and CDR2 SNTAGT. With 6 bases removed from V and 0 bases from J, the gap between germline ends came to 13 bases. The CDR3 length is 15 residues. The CDR3 nucleotides are TGTGCCAGCAGCGACCAACTAACTAGCACAGATACGCAGTATTTT. Residues: CASSDQLTSTDTQYF.

This chain uses TRBV6-6 with TRBJ1-1, with D unclear. V was shortened by 6 bases and J by 1 base, with 9 bases between the two germline ends. This CDR3 spans 13 amino acids. Germline CDR1 reads MNHNY; CDR2 reads SVGAGI (reference sequence). In DNA, the CDR3 is TGTGCCAGCAGACGCTTAGAGAACACTGAAGCTTTCTTT. It codes for CASRRLENTEAFF.